This is a list of T cell receptor beta chains from one sample in a study of neoadjuvant anti-PD-1 for oral cavity cancer. Profiling relied on immunoSEQ multiplex PCR, and the TCRdb table lists in-frame clones only, not all of them. The sample carries roughly 15,000 clones, 65% to 80% recorded once. The specimen comprised PBMCs, sampled after nivolumab (anti-PD-1) treatment. The receptors were sampled from a person between 35 and 79 years old with oral cavity squamous cell carcinoma. CDR3s include the opening cysteine and the closing phenylalanine or tryptophan. A D gene is named only where the DNA matches it firmly. Clone size, where shown, is once, few, many, or a class for clones that have expanded.

TRBJ1-2,TRBV5-1,-,-,CASSLVGPSYGYTF,TGCGCCAGCAGCTTGGTTGGTCCTTCCTATGGCTACACCTTC
TRBJ2-2,TRBV19,-,-,CASRGQGPGELFF,TGTGCCAGTAGGGGCCAGGGGCCCGGGGAGCTGTTTTTT
TRBJ2-3,TRBV29-1,once,-,CSVEGGPTDTQYF,TGCAGCGTTGAGGGGGGGCCCACAGATACGCAGTATTTT
TRBJ2-5,TRBV2,-,-,CASLRDSRETQYF,TGTGCCAGCTTAAGGGACTCCAGGGAGACCCAGTACTTC
TRBJ2-1,TRBV5-1,-,TRBD1,CASSPGTAQLEQFF,TGCGCCAGCAGTCCCGGGACAGCGCAGTTGGAGCAGTTCTTC
TRBJ2-7,TRBV19,-,-,CASSLITGTGYEQYF,TGTGCCAGTAGTCTGATAACGGGCACGGGATACGAGCAGTACTTC
TRBJ2-3,TRBV7-3,-,-,CASSLTGTTDTQYF,TGTGCCAGCAGCTTAACCGGGACCACAGATACGCAGTATTTT
TRBJ2-5,TRBV6-6,few,-,CASSLRTKETQYF,TGTGCCAGCAGCCTCCGGACTAAAGAGACCCAGTACTTC
TRBJ1-5,TRBV28,-,-,CASSFGKQFYQPQHF,TGTGCCAGCAGTTTCGGGAAACAGTTCTATCAGCCCCAGCATTTT
TRBJ1-2,TRBV27,-,-,CASSSYTGRGGWGYTF,TGTGCCAGCAGTTCGTACACCGGGAGAGGGGGTTGGGGCTACACCTTC
TRBJ2-5,TRBV5-1,-,-,CASSLAGWSGSQETQYF,TGCGCCAGCAGCTTGGCGGGGTGGAGCGGGTCCCAAGAGACCCAGTACTTC
TRBJ2-1,TRBV29-1,-,TRBD2,CSVRSGGPYNEQFF,TGCAGCGTCCGTAGCGGGGGGCCGTACAATGAGCAGTTCTTC
TRBJ1-2,TRBV12-5,-,-,CASGSAPYYGYTF,TGTGCTAGTGGCTCGGCCCCTTACTATGGCTACACCTTC
TRBJ1-1,TRBV5-1,-,-,CASRPTENTEAFF,TGCGCCAGCAGGCCGACAGAGAACACTGAAGCTTTCTTT
TRBJ2-1,TRBV9,-,TRBD2,CASSVLSGTYNEQFF,TGTGCCAGCAGCGTGCTTAGCGGGACCTACAATGAGCAGTTCTTC
TRBJ1-4,TRBV20-1,-,-,CSAAAGSKLFF,TGCAGTGCCGCAGCGGGAAGTAAACTGTTTTTT
TRBJ2-7,TRBV28,-,-,CASMGRYEQYF,TGTGCCAGCATGGGGCGCTACGAGCAGTACTTC
TRBJ1-5,TRBV2,few,TRBD1,CASSSNRGSNQPQHF,TGTGCCAGCAGTTCGAACAGGGGAAGCAATCAGCCCCAGCATTTT
TRBJ1-2,TRBV10-1,-,-,CASSLCGRLLRYGYTF,TGCGCCAGCAGTCTCTGCGGGAGATTGCTCCGGTATGGCTACACCTTC
TRBJ2-1,TRBV4-1,-,TRBD2,CASNRGFGGSGSNEQFF,TGCGCCAGCAATAGGGGATTCGGCGGGAGCGGGAGTAATGAGCAGTTCTTC
TRBJ1-3,TRBV9,-,-,CASSSEGRGNTIYF,TGTGCCAGCAGCTCAGAGGGCAGGGGAAACACCATATATTTT
TRBJ2-7,TRBV28,-,-,CASSGDIPYEQYF,TGTGCCAGCAGCGGGGACATACCCTACGAGCAGTACTTC
TRBJ1-3,TRBV9,few,-,CASSVAGPGNTIYF,TGTGCCAGCAGCGTAGCGGGGCCTGGAAACACCATATATTTT
TRBJ1-4,TRBV5-5,-,-,CASSLLAVNEKLFF,TGTGCCAGCAGCTTATTGGCAGTGAATGAAAAACTGTTTTTT
TRBJ1-2,TRBV29-1,-,-,CSVGYYTF,TGCAGCGTCGGGTACTACACCTTC
TRBJ1-6,TRBV30,once,TRBD1,CAWSASRQGRRSPLHF,TGTGCCTGGAGTGCCTCGAGACAGGGAAGACGTTCACCCCTCCACTTT
TRBJ1-1,TRBV7-6,-,-,CASSLAPPTRVYTEAFF,TGTGCCAGCAGCTTAGCCCCCCCAACCAGGGTATACACTGAAGCTTTCTTT
TRBJ2-7,TRBV12-5,-,-,CASGLVTGWRDYEQYF,TGTGCTAGTGGTTTGGTGACAGGGTGGAGGGACTACGAGCAGTACTTC
TRBJ2-7,TRBV7-3,once,TRBD1,CASSLDRGSYEQYF,TGTGCCAGCAGCCTGGACAGGGGTTCCTACGAGCAGTACTTC
TRBJ2-7,TRBV5-8,few,-,CASSLTRGPSIEQYF,TGTGCCAGCAGCTTAACGCGGGGACCTTCTATCGAGCAGTACTTC
TRBJ1-2,TRBV9,few,TRBD1,CASSVAPDRGQDGYTF,TGTGCCAGCAGCGTAGCTCCTGATAGGGGGCAGGATGGCTACACCTTC
TRBJ1-2,TRBV5-6,-,-,CASSRDSTYGYTF,TGTGCCAGCAGCCGGGACTCCACCTATGGCTACACCTTC
TRBJ2-2,TRBV6-6,medium-sized,-,CASYAVGELFF,TGTGCCAGTTACGCCGTTGGGGAGCTGTTTTTT
TRBJ2-7,TRBV5-1,-,TRBD2,CASSLQTSGTSYEQYF,TGCGCCAGCAGCTTGCAGACTAGCGGGACTTCCTACGAGCAGTACTTC
TRBJ1-1,TRBV29-1,-,-,CSVDPDRWPGGGPYMNTEAFF,TGCAGCGTTGATCCGGATCGTTGGCCAGGCGGGGGTCCCTACATGAACACTGAAGCTTTCTTT
TRBJ1-1,TRBV2,-,-,CASSEIQMNTEAFF,TGTGCCAGCAGCGAGATCCAGATGAACACTGAAGCTTTCTTT
TRBJ2-2,TRBV10-3,once,-,CAISRGQGGELFF,TGTGCCATCAGCCGAGGACAAGGCGGGGAGCTGTTTTTT
TRBJ2-1,TRBV7-6,few,TRBD2,CASSLAGTRSWDEQFF,TGTGCCAGCAGCTTAGCGGGGACTAGAAGTTGGGATGAGCAGTTCTTC
TRBJ2-4,TRBV10-3,-,-,CAIGSVAKNIQYF,TGTGCCATCGGAAGCGTTGCCAAAAACATTCAGTACTTC
TRBJ1-2,TRBV6-6,-,-,CASSPSRRGYTF,TGTGCCAGCAGCCCTTCACGGAGAGGCTACACCTTC
TRBJ2-2,TRBV19,-,-,CASSIRGPGGELFF,TGTGCCAGTAGTATACGAGGGCCAGGTGGGGAGCTGTTTTTT
TRBJ2-1,TRBV2,-,TRBD2,CASSGEISGGARQFF,TGTGCCAGCAGTGGGGAAATCAGCGGGGGGGCCCGGCAGTTCTTC
TRBJ2-7,TRBV28,-,-,CASSSAPGYEQYF,TGTGCCAGCAGTTCCGCGCCGGGGTACGAGCAGTACTTC
TRBJ2-7,TRBV15,-,TRBD2,CATSRGGTSRSSYEQYF,TGTGCCACCAGCAGAGGAGGGACTAGCCGGAGCTCCTACGAGCAGTACTTC
TRBJ2-3,TRBV4-1,-,-,CASSQGGRGPSTDTQYF,TGCGCCAGCAGCCAAGGAGGGCGGGGCCCTAGCACAGATACGCAGTATTTT
TRBJ2-3,TRBV30,-,TRBD2,CAWSVVAGFTDTQYF,TGTGCCTGGAGTGTGGTAGCGGGCTTCACAGATACGCAGTATTTT
TRBJ2-1,TRBV7-8,few,TRBD2,CASSLGRLAGALSEQFF,TGTGCCAGCAGCTTAGGCCGACTAGCGGGAGCGTTAAGTGAGCAGTTCTTC
TRBJ2-2,TRBV5-1,-,-,CASSLANRNTGELFF,TGCGCCAGCAGCTTGGCAAACAGGAACACCGGGGAGCTGTTTTTT
TRBJ2-7,TRBV14,-,TRBD1,CASSHRDRVYEQYF,TGTGCCAGCAGCCACCGGGACAGGGTGTACGAGCAGTACTTC
TRBJ2-3,TRBV30,-,TRBD2,CAWAGTSLTDTQYF,TGTGCCTGGGCAGGGACTAGCCTCACAGATACGCAGTATTTT